A selection of T cell receptor beta chains follows, all from one sample in a study of T cell repertoires in cytomegalovirus infection. These receptors are not linked to any known antigen. TCRdb independently ran MiXCR on the reads; one entry per CDR3 protein. The table has about 330,000 distinct CDR3 sequences, roughly 34% seen once. The sample consisted of cultured PBMCs, taken from culture after CMV antigen stimulation. The receptors shown here come from a human donor in good health (CMV status not recorded). Some clones in this sample may be carry-over from other donors' samples. Both conserved end residues are part of each CDR3. D genes are given only for firm matches.

TRBJ2-1 | TRBV4-1 | TRBD1 | CASSTPTGDSYNEQFF
TRBJ1-1 | TRBV7-9 | . | CASSPQRTEAFF
TRBJ1-1 | TRBV7-2 | . | CASSLEGNTEAFF
TRBJ1-1 | TRBV4-3 | . | CASSPGGEGSTEAFF
TRBJ1-5 | TRBV19 | . | CASSTRGHNQPQHF
TRBJ2-1 | TRBV20-1 | TRBD2 | CSARDLPTLTSGRYNEQFF
TRBJ2-7 | TRBV27 | . | CASSAPGQGSYEQYF
TRBJ2-5 | TRBV10-3 | . | CAISELDRRETQYF
TRBJ1-1 | TRBV5-4 | . | CASIRNGPAAEAFF
TRBJ2-1 | TRBV20-1 | TRBD2 | CSATELAEYNEQFF
TRBJ2-7 | TRBV7-9 | TRBD2 | CASSPRTSGRAYEQYF
TRBJ2-7 | TRBV20-1 | . | CSASVRTSPYEQYF
TRBJ1-5 | TRBV7-9 | . | CASSLEVGSGNQPQHF
TRBJ1-1 | TRBV20-1 | . | CSAREIGRTMNTEAFF
TRBJ2-3 | TRBV19 | . | CASSRHQEVPSTDTQNF
TRBJ1-5 | TRBV4-1 | . | CASSQGQGRSQHF
TRBJ2-4 | TRBV29-1 | . | CSVLAKNIQYF
TRBJ2-7 | TRBV5-1 | TRBD2 | CASSQPGLAAYSYEQYF
TRBJ1-1 | TRBV28 | TRBD1 | CASSIRTGGGTEAFF
TRBJ2-7 | TRBV7-9 | . | CASSPRFSYEQYF
TRBJ1-6 | TRBV7-3 | . | CASSLNPVPPINSPLHF
TRBJ1-2 | TRBV12-3/TRBV12-4 | . | CASSLNRVGNYGYTF
TRBJ1-5 | TRBV7-9 | TRBD1 | CASSSGTGPGGPQHF
TRBJ2-7 | TRBV5-1 | . | CASSSTGLLGDEQYF
TRBJ1-1 | TRBV7-2 | . | CASSLYGPGNTEAFF
TRBJ1-5 | TRBV10-3 | . | CAISEIQDSNQPQHF
TRBJ1-5 | TRBV6-6 | . | CASNPLQGAGKPQHF
TRBJ2-1 | TRBV7-2 | TRBD2 | CASSMRRAGFQRERNEQFF
TRBJ2-3 | TRBV12-3/TRBV12-4 | TRBD2 | CASRGLDWTDTQYF
TRBJ2-1 | TRBV4-3 | . | CASSQEGLPNEQFF
TRBJ2-2 | TRBV6-2/TRBV6-3 | TRBD2 | CASTSGVNTGELFF
TRBJ2-1 | TRBV11-2 | TRBD2 | CASSLGSSGTTNEQFF
TRBJ2-7 | TRBV28 | . | CASKADPSYEQYF
TRBJ2-5 | TRBV12-3/TRBV12-4 | . | CASSPSVGDQYF
TRBJ2-1 | TRBV6-5 | . | CASSYRVTSSSYNEQFF
TRBJ2-2 | TRBV11-2 | . | CASSLSGGNTGELFF
TRBJ1-2 | TRBV7-2 | TRBD1 | CASSLGADRGHGYTF
TRBJ2-1 | TRBV7-6 | TRBD2 | CASSSTLAGQVGDYNEQFF
TRBJ2-7 | TRBV6-2/TRBV6-3 | . | CASSYVLTGEQYF
TRBJ2-2 | TRBV24-1 | . | CATSAVGRVSGELFF
TRBJ1-1 | TRBV6-2/TRBV6-3 | . | CASSYSRQNTEAFF
TRBJ1-1 | TRBV19 | TRBD1 | CASSKGAGQGLGTEAFF
TRBJ2-1 | TRBV6-2/TRBV6-3 | TRBD1 | CASSSSPGGWNNEQFF
TRBJ1-6 | TRBV4-3 | . | CASSQSGLSNSPLHF
TRBJ1-2 | TRBV4-1 | . | CASSQDRTSEGANYGYTF
TRBJ2-1 | TRBV24-1 | . | CATSDRTGYSYNEQFF
TRBJ1-5 | TRBV28 | . | CASSFGQASQPQHF
TRBJ1-6 | TRBV2 | . | CASKRENNSPLHF
TRBJ1-4 | TRBV24-1 | . | CATSDGGANEKLFF
TRBJ2-7 | TRBV12-3/TRBV12-4 | . | CASSSLGSAYEQYF
TRBJ2-6 | TRBV20-1 | TRBD1 | CSARRQGARGANVLTF
TRBJ2-7 | TRBV7-9 | . | CASSSLGGDKSYEQYF
TRBJ1-1 | TRBV7-2 | . | CASSQFGLLTEAFF
TRBJ1-4 | TRBV7-2 | . | CASSLKGRSLMAEKLFF
TRBJ1-2 | TRBV7-2 | . | CARSRQVEGYTF
TRBJ2-3 | TRBV6-2/TRBV6-3 | . | CASTVTGGTFINTQYF
TRBJ1-1 | TRBV10-2 | . | CASSAMGSGTEAFF